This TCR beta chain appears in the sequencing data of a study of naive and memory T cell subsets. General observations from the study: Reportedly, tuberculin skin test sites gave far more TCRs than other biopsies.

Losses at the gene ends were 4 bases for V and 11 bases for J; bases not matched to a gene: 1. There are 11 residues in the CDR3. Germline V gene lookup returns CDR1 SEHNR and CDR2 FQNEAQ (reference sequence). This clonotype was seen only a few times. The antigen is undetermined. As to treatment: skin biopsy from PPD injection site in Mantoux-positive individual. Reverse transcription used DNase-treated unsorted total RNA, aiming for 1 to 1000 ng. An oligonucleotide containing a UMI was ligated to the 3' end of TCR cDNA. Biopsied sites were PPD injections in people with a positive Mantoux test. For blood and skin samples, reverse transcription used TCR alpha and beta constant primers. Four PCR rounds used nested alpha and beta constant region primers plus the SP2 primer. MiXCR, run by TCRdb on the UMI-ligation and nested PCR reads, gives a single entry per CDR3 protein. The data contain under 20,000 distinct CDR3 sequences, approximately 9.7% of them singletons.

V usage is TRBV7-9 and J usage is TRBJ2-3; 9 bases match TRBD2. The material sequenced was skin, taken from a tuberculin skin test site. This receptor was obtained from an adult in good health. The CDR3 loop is CASSCSGGQYF. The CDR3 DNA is TGTGCCAGCAGCTGTAGCGGGGGGCAGTATTTT.